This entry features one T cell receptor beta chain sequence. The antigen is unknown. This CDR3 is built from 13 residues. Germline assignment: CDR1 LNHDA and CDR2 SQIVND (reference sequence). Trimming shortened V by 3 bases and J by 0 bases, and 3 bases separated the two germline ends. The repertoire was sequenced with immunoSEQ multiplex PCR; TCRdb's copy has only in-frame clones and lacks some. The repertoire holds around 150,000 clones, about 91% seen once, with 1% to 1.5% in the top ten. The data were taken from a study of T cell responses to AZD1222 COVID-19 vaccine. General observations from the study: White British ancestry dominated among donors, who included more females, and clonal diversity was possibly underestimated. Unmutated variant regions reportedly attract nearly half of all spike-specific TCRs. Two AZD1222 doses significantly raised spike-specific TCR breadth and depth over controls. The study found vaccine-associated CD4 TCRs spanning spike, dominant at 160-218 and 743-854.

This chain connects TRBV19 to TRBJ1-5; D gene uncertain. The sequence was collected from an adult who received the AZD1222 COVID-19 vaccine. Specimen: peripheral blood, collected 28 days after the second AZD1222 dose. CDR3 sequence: CASSMGSNQPQHF. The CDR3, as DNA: TGTGCCAGTAGTATGGGTAGCAATCAGCCCCAGCATTTT.